The source of this T cell receptor beta chain is a study of blood T cell repertoires in COVID-19. Across the whole study: Samples taken during acute and convalescent COVID-19 were collected in the United States, Italy and Spain. The cDNA or gDNA used as material had been derived from T cells, B-cell-depleted T cells, or PBMCs.

Per the authors' pipeline: Reference gene primer amplification gave estimated nucleated cell counts. Profiled with immunoSEQ multiplex PCR; TCRdb holds only in-frame clones, not every one. The V and J calls and the clone size are those of that table, but D and trimming were determined from the DNA. The table includes around 130,000 clones, around 85% detected once. CDR1 is SGHRS and CDR2 is YFSETQ in the germline V gene. The CDR3 runs 15 residues. V dropped 5 bases and J dropped 1 base, with 14 bases sitting between them. Input material: peripheral blood. The source is a man in his sixties with acute or convalescent COVID-19. The J gene is TRBJ2-3, the V gene TRBV5-1; D is possibly TRBD1 (6 bases). The CDR3 DNA follows: TGCGCCAGCAGTCAGGGGCCTAAGGGCACAGATACGCAGTATTTT. Translating gives CASSQGPKGTDTQYF.